The 23 T cell receptor beta chains below come from one sample, sequenced in a study of shared clonotypes between healthy human individuals. The data were produced by immunoSEQ multiplex PCR, yet TCRdb's version contains in-frame clones alone and is incomplete. The repertoire has roughly 500,000 clones, 78% of them found once; the top ten carry about 11%. The sample comprised PBMCs. These receptor sequences come from a woman aged 40 to 55 in good health. Some clones in this sample may be carry-over from other donors' samples.

This chain's CDR3 is CASSPSPGTIQETQYF. The CDR3 DNA reads as TGCGCCAGCAGCCCTTCCCCCGGGACAATTCAAGAGACCCAGTACTTC. The chain combines TRBV5-1 with TRBJ2-5; perhaps TRBD1 as D (6 bases). Germline V gene sequence: CDR1 SGHRS, CDR2 YFSETQ. Deletions cut 4 bases from V and 2 bases from J, with 18 bases between. The CDR3 is 16 residues long.

This clone turned up a few times. The chain joins TRBV2 to TRBJ2-2, with 9 bases fitting TRBD1. The junction had 7 bases not matched to a gene; V was cut back by 6 bases and J by 5 bases. The length of the CDR3 is 15 residues. Germline values: CDR1 SNHLY, CDR2 FYNNEI. In nucleotides, the CDR3 is TGTGCCAGCAGACCCGGGACAGGGAGGACCGGGGAGCTGTTTTTT. It translates to CASRPGTGRTGELFF. Looking up the rest from reference TRBV2 and TRBJ2-2 gives the full variable domain: EPEVTQTPSHQVTQMGQEVILRCVPISNHLYFYWYRQILGQKVEFLVSFYNNEISEKSEIFDDQFSVERPDGSNFTLKIRSTKLEDSAMYFCASRPGTGRTGELFFGEGSRLTVL.

A remark on this clone: Given a much more abundant clone one base away, this may be a read error. J is TRBJ1-5 and V is TRBV5-4, with D possibly being TRBD1 (6 bases). The V and J ends lost 3 bases and 3 bases respectively, with 7 bases between them. Germline V gives CDR1 SGHNT, CDR2 YYREEE (reference sequence). The CDR3 loop spans 13 amino acids. The CDR3 is CASSSGANQPQHF. CDR3 in DNA: TGTGCCAGCAGCTCAGGGGCCAATCAGCCCCAGCATTTT.

This clone showed up just once. The chain uses TRBV5-8 and TRBJ2-3, with D perhaps TRBD2 (5 bases). Trimming cost V 1 base and J 0 bases, with 15 bases left between them. The V gene's germline CDR1 is SGHTS and CDR2 YDEGEE. This CDR3 has 17 amino acids. The CDR3 nucleotides read TGTGCCAGCAGCTTGTTCATAGGGAGTCCAAGCACAGATACGCAGTATTTT. Its translation is CASSLFIGSPSTDTQYF.

The chain is built from TRBV6-6 and TRBJ2-7; D gene uncertain. The germline V gene encodes CDR1 MNHNY and CDR2 SVGAGI (reference sequence). The V end was cut by 0 bases, the J end by 2 bases, with 5 bases between. CDR3 length: 13 residues. CDR3 region: CASSYSRAYEQYF. The CDR3 bases are TGTGCCAGCAGTTACTCTAGGGCCTACGAGCAGTACTTC.

Only one count was recorded for this clone. This chain links TRBV6-5 with TRBJ2-7, with TRBD1 matching over 7 bases. V was clipped by 5 bases and J by 0 bases; unmatched bases: 4. CDR1 and CDR2 from the germline V gene are MNHEY and SVGAGI. This CDR3 region has 14 residues. The CDR3 reads CASSRRDSSYEQYF. The CDR3 nucleotides are TGTGCCAGCAGTCGAAGGGACAGCTCCTACGAGCAGTACTTC.

This rearrangement joins TRBV18 to TRBJ2-1; TRBD2 matches 14 bases. CDR1 and CDR2 from the germline V gene are KGHSH and LQKENI. The CDR3 consists of 22 residues. V lost 4 bases, J lost 2 bases, and 19 bases stayed unmatched. The CDR3 spells CASSRQSSSGTSGRLTYNEQFF. The CDR3 DNA reads TGTGCCAGCTCACGACAGAGCTCCTCCGGGACTAGCGGGAGACTCACCTACAATGAGCAGTTCTTC. Based on the CDR3 plus reference TRBV18 and TRBJ2-1, the full variable domain is NAGVMQNPRHLVRRRGQEARLRCSPMKGHSHVYWYRQLPEEGLKFMVYLQKENIIDESGMPKERFSAEFPKEGPSILRIQQVVRGDSAAYFCASSRQSSSGTSGRLTYNEQFFGPGTRLTVL.

The rearrangement links TRBV4-2 to TRBJ2-1; D tentatively fits TRBD1 or TRBD2 (5 bases each). The CDR3 is 16 amino acids. CDR1 is LGHNA and CDR2 is YNFKEQ in the germline V gene. The V gene lost 3 bases and the J gene lost 2 bases, with 14 bases spanning the gap. CDR3 nucleotides: TGTGCCAGCAGCCAGGGGGACCGGGACCCCTACAATGAGCAGTTCTTC. This translates into CASSQGDRDPYNEQFF.

In DNA form, the CDR3 reads TGTGCCAGCAGCTTAGGGGTGAATGGGGGCTACGAGCAGTACTTC. Translating gives CASSLGVNGGYEQYF. This rearrangement joins TRBV7-8 to TRBJ2-7; D may correspond to TRBD1 or TRBD2 (5 bases each). The CDR3 contains 15 residues. Germline lookup yields CDR1 SGHVS and CDR2 FQNEAQ. The V and J ends lost 1 base and 3 bases respectively, with 13 bases between them.

The chain carries TRBV28 and TRBJ1-2; 8 bases map to TRBD1. With 6 bases clipped from V and 3 bases from J, the junction kept 6 bases outside the gene matches. Germline lookup yields CDR1 MDHEN and CDR2 SYDVKM. This CDR3 spans 14 amino acids. The CDR3 loop reads CASSLQGVYYGYTF. The CDR3 DNA sequence: TGTGCCAGCAGCCTACAGGGGGTTTACTATGGCTACACCTTC.

This clone was observed once. V is TRBV5-6 and J is TRBJ2-7, with 9 bases lining up with TRBD1. The CDR3 runs to 15 residues. Losses at the gene ends were 0 bases for V and 7 bases for J; bases not matched to a gene: 8. Germline loops: CDR1 SGHDT, CDR2 YYEEEE. CDR3 in amino acids: CASSLGTGTGFEQYF. The CDR3 coding sequence is TGTGCCAGCAGCTTGGGTACCGGGACAGGGTTTGAGCAGTACTTC. Supplemented by reference TRBV5-6 and TRBJ2-7, the full variable domain reads DAGVTQSPTHLIKTRGQQVTLRCSPKSGHDTVSWYQQALGQGPQFIFQYYEEEERQRGNFPDRFSGHQFPNYSSELNVNALLLGDSALYLCASSLGTGTGFEQYFGPGTRLTVT.

The chain is built from TRBV2 and TRBJ1-6; the D gene is possibly TRBD1 (6 bases). Germline V CDR1 and CDR2: SNHLY, FYNNEI. The length of the CDR3 is 14 residues. Between the trimmed V and J ends, which lost 6 bases and 10 bases, there was a span of 16 bases. The CDR3 nucleotides read TGTGCCAGCAGCCTGGACAGAGGTCGGTCACCCCTCCACTTT. This translates into CASSLDRGRSPLHF.

This chain joins TRBV6-5 and TRBJ1-1; tentatively, D is TRBD1 (6 bases). V gave up 5 bases and J gave up 8 bases, with 18 bases separating them. CDR3 size: 14 residues. CDR1 and CDR2 (germline): MNHEY, SVGAGI. CDR3 in DNA: TGTGCCAGCAGTAAAGAAACAGGGAGTAGGGAAGCTTTCTTT. This codes for CASSKETGSREAFF.

This clone was seen a handful of times. The V gene is TRBV7-3, the J gene TRBJ2-1, with a possible D match to TRBD2 (6 bases). Looked up from germline, CDR1 is SGHTA and CDR2 is FQGTGA. The CDR3 is 18 residues long. V dropped 4 bases and J dropped 2 bases, with 21 bases sitting between them. As DNA, the CDR3 is TGTGCCAGCAGCTCGATTGGGCCCCTCGGGAGCCCCTACAATGAGCAGTTCTTC. Translated, it gives CASSSIGPLGSPYNEQFF.

V and J are TRBV7-9 and TRBJ2-3; D is unresolved. The ends were cut back, 5 bases at V and 2 bases at J, with 14 bases in the middle. Germline values: CDR1 SEHNR, CDR2 FQNEAQ (reference sequence). The CDR3 runs 15 residues. The CDR3 spells CASSLSSPYTDTQYF. The DNA for the CDR3 is TGTGCCAGCAGCCTCTCCTCTCCTTACACAGATACGCAGTATTTT.

In DNA form, the CDR3 reads TGTGCCTGGAGTGGTTCGCGTGGGAGTACAGATACGCAGTATTTT. Translating it yields CAWSGSRGSTDTQYF. The chain employs TRBV30 and TRBJ2-3, with TRBD2 as a possible D gene (5 bases). Germline V gives CDR1 GTSNPN, CDR2 SVGIG (reference sequence). V lost 1 base, J lost 3 bases, and 14 bases lay in between. The CDR3 is 15 amino acids.

This chain connects TRBV5-8 to TRBJ1-2, with TRBD1 as a possible D gene (6 bases). The CDR3 length is 15 residues. The ends were cut back, 1 base at V and 8 bases at J, with 18 bases in the middle. Germline values: CDR1 SGHTS, CDR2 YDEGEE. CDR3 coding DNA: TGTGCCAGCAGCTTGAGACAGGTCCTTCCCAAGGGCTACACCTTC. It specifies CASSLRQVLPKGYTF.

The chain recombines TRBV25-1 with TRBJ1-1, with unresolved D. Trimming cost V 6 bases and J 3 bases, with 11 bases left between them. This CDR3 has 13 residues. Germline assignment: CDR1 MGHDK and CDR2 SYGVNS. This CDR3 is CASRVATHTEAFF. The CDR3 DNA reads as TGTGCCAGCAGGGTCGCTACACACACTGAAGCTTTCTTT.

The chain has TRBV28 and TRBJ1-2; 10 bases are a match to TRBD1. V was clipped by 2 bases and J by 0 bases; unmatched bases: 6. Germline CDR1 is MDHEN and CDR2 is SYDVKM. This CDR3 has 17 residues. The CDR3 sequence is CASSLVPGQGPNYGYTF. In DNA form, the CDR3 reads TGTGCCAGCAGTTTAGTCCCGGGACAGGGGCCTAACTATGGCTACACCTTC.

V and J are TRBV9 and TRBJ1-3; tentative D call: TRBD1 (6 bases). Trimming took 1 base from V and 8 from J, leaving 16 bases between them. Germline V gives CDR1 SGDLS, CDR2 YYNGEE. This CDR3 contains 15 residues. CDR3 DNA: TGTGCCAGCAGCGTAACGGGGGCCTTTGGGGACACCATATATTTT. Its protein product is CASSVTGAFGDTIYF. Full variable domain (outside the CDR3, taken from reference TRBV9 and TRBJ1-3): DSGVTQTPKHLITATGQRVTLRCSPRSGDLSVYWYQQSLDQGLQFLIQYYNGEERAKGNILERFSAQQFPDLHSELNLSSLELGDSALYFCASSVTGAFGDTIYFGEGSWLTVV.

J is TRBJ1-1 and V is TRBV2, with D tentatively TRBD1 (5 bases). CDR3 size: 11 residues. The germline V and J ends were trimmed by 4 bases and 11 bases, with 11 bases remaining between them. Germline V gene data show CDR1 as SNHLY and CDR2 as FYNNEI. Written as DNA, the CDR3 is TGTGCCAGCAGTGGTGGGGGTTGGGCTTTCTTT. Encoded protein: CASSGGGWAFF.

The chain links TRBV19 to TRBJ2-7; no clear D. Trimming stripped 3 bases from V and 2 bases from J, with 8 bases between. CDR3 length: 13 residues. Germline lookup yields CDR1 LNHDA and CDR2 SQIVND (reference sequence). The CDR3 here is CASSIAATYEQYF. The DNA of the CDR3 is TGTGCCAGTAGTATCGCGGCGACCTACGAGCAGTACTTC.

The chain combines TRBV4-2 with TRBJ1-4, with TRBD1 matching over 7 bases. The germline gives CDR1 LGHNA, CDR2 YNFKEQ. V shed 8 bases, J shed 7 bases, and the junction held 7 bases outside the gene matches. This CDR3 has 13 amino acids. This CDR3 is CASGRGQGEKLFF. The CDR3 coding sequence is TGTGCCAGCGGTAGGGGGCAAGGTGAAAAACTGTTTTTT.